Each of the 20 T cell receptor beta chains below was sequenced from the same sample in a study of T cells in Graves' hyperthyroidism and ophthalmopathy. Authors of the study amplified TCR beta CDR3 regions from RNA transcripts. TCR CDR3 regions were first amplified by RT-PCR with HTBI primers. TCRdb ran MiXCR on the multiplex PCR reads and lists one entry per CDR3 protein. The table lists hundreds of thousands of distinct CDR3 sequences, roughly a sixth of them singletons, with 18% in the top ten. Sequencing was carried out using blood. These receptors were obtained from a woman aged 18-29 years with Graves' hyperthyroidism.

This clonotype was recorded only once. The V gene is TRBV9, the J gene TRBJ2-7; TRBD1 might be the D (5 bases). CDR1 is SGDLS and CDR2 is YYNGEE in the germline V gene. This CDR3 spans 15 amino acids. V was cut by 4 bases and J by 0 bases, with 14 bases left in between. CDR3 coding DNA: TGTGCCAGCAGCACCGACCCAGGGTTCTCCTACGAGCAGTACTTC. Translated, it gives CASSTDPGFSYEQYF.

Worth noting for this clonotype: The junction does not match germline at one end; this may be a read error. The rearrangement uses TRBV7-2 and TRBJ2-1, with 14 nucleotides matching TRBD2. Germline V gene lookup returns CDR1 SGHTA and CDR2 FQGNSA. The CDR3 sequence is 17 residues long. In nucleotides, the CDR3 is TGTGCCAGCAGCTTAGCGTTCGGACTAGCGGGAGGAAATGAGCGGTTCTTC. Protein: CASSLAFGLAGGNERFF.

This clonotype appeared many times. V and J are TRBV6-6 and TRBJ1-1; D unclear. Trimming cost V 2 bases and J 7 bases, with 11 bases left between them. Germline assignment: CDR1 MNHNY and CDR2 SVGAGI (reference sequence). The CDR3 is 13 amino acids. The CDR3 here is CASSYRGRSEAFF. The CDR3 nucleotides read TGTGCCAGCAGTTACCGGGGAAGGAGTGAAGCTTTCTTT.

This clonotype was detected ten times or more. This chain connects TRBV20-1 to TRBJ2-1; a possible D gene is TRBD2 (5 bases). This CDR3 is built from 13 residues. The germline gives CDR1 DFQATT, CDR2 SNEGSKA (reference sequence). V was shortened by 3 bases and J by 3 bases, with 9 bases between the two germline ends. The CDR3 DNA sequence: TGCAGTGCTAGCGGGGTTTACTACAATGAGCAGTTCTTC. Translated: CSASGVYYNEQFF.

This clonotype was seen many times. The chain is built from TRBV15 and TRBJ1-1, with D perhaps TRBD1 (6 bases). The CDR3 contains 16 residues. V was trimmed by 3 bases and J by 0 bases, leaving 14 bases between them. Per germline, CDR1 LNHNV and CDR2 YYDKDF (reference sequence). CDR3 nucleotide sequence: TGTGCCACCAGCAGGGGACTAGGGGGTTTGAACACTGAAGCTTTCTTT. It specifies CATSRGLGGLNTEAFF.

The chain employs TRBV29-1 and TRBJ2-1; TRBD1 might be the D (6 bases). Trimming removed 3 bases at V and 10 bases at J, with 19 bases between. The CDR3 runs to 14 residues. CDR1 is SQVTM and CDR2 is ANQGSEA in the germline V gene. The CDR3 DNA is TGCAGCGTTGAGGCAGGGGCGTCGTATGGGGAGCAGTTCTTC. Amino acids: CSVEAGASYGEQFF.

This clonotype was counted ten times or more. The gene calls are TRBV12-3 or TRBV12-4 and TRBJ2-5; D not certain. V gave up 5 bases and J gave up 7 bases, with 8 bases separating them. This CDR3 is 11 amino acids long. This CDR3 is CASSLSVTQYF. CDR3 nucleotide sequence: TGTGCCAGCAGTCTAAGCGTGACCCAGTACTTC.

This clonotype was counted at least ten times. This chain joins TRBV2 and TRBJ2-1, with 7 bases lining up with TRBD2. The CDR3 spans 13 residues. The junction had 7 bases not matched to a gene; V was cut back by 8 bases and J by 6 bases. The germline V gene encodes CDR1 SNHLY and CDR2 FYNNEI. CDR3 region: CASEVGGINEQFF. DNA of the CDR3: TGTGCCAGCGAAGTGGGGGGGATCAATGAGCAGTTCTTC.

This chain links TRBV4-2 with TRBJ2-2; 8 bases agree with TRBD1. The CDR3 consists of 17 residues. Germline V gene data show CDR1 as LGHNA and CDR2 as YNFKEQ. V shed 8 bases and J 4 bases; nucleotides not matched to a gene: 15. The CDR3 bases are TGTGCCAGCGGGCCAGGAACCGGACAGGGCGGCACCGGGGAGCTGTTTTTT. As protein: CASGPGTGQGGTGELFF.

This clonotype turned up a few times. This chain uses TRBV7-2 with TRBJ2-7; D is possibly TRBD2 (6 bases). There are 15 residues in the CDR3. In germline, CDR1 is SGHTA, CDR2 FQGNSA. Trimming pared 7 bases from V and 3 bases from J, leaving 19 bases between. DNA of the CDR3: TGTGCCAGCACCCTGCAGGACGGGAGAAACTACGAGCAGTACTTC. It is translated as CASTLQDGRNYEQYF.

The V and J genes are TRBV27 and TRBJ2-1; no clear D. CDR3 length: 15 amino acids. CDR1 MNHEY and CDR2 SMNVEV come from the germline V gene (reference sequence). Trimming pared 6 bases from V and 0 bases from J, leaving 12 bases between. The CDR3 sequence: CASSLSILSYNEQFF. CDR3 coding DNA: TGTGCCAGCAGCCTAAGCATTCTCTCCTACAATGAGCAGTTCTTC.

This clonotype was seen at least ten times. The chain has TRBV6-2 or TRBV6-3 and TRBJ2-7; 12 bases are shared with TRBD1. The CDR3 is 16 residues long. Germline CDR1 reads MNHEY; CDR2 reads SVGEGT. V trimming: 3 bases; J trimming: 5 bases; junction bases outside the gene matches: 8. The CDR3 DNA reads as TGTGCCAGCAGTTATCTGGGACAGGGGGCCGTTCACGAGCAGTACTTC. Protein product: CASSYLGQGAVHEQYF.

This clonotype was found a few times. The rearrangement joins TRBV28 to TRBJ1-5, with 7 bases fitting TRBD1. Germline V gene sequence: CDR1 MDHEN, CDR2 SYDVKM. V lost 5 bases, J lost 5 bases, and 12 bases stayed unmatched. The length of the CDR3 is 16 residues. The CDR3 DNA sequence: TGTGCCAGCAGTCTCACACTACAGGGGACATATCAGCCCCAGCATTTT. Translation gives CASSLTLQGTYQPQHF.

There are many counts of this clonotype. CDR3 region: CASSLSPRGLGAFF. The CDR3 DNA sequence: TGTGCCAGCAGCTTGTCCCCGAGGGGGCTTGGAGCTTTCTTT. The chain recombines TRBV5-8 with TRBJ1-1; TRBD1 matches 7 bases. Germline V CDR1 and CDR2: SGHTS, YDEGEE. This CDR3 is 14 amino acids long. V shed 1 base, J shed 10 bases, and the junction held 10 bases outside the gene matches.

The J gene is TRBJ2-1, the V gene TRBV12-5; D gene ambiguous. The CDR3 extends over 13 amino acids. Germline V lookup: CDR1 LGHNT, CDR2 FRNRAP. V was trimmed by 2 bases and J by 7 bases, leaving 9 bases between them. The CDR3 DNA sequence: TGTGCTAGTGGTTTGCCCGGAGAAAATGAGCAGTTCTTC. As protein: CASGLPGENEQFF.

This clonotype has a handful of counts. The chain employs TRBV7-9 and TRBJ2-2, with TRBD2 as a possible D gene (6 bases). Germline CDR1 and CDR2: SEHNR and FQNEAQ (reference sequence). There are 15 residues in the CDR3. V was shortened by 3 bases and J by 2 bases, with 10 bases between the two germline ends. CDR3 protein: CASSFGLFNTGELFF. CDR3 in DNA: TGTGCCAGCAGCTTTGGACTATTTAACACCGGGGAGCTGTTTTTT. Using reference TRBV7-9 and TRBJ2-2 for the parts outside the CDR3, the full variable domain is DTGVSQNPRHKITKRGQNVTFRCDPISEHNRLYWYRQTLGQGPEFLTYFQNEAQLEKSRLLSDRFSAERPKGSFSTLEIQRTEQGDSAMYLCASSFGLFNTGELFFGEGSRLTVL.

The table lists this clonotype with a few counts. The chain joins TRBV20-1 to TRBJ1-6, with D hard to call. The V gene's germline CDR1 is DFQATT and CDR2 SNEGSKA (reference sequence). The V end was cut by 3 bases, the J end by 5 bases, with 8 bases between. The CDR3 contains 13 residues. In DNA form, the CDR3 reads TGCAGTGCTAGGGCGCGCAATAATTCACCCCTCCACTTT. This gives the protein CSARARNNSPLHF.

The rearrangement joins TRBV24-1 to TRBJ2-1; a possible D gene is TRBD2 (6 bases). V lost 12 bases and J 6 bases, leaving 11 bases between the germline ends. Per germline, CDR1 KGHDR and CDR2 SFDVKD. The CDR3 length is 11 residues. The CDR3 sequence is CASGDSNEQFF. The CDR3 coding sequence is TGTGCCTCGGGGGATAGCAATGAGCAGTTCTTC.

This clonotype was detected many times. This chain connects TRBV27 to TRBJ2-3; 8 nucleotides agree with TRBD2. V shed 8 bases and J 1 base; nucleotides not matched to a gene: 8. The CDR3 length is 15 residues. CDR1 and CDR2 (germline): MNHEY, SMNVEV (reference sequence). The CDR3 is CASSPSGWGTDTQYF. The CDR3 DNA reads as TGTGCCAGCTCCCCTAGCGGGTGGGGCACAGATACGCAGTATTTT.

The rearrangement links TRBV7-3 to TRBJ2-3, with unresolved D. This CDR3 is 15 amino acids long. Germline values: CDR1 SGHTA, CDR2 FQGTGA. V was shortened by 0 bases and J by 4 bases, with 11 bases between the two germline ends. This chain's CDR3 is CASSLTRHDSDTQYF. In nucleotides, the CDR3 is TGTGCCAGCAGCTTAACTCGCCATGATTCAGATACGCAGTATTTT.